These T cell receptor beta chains were read from a single sample in a study of blood T cell repertoires in COVID-19. The method was immunoSEQ multiplex PCR; TCRdb's version includes in-frame clones alone and lacks a portion of them. The sample gives about 250,000 clones, about 91% of which show up once; 2% to 3% is in the top ten. Material: PBMCs or T cells enriched from blood (not recorded which). Receptor source: a woman aged 25-40 years with acute COVID-19. The CDR3 runs from the conserved cysteine through the conserved F or W. A D gene is named only where the DNA matches it firmly. Only part of the rows carry a size: once, few, many, or a class if the clone is expanded.

V	D	J	size	CDR3	DNA
TRBV30	TRBD2	TRBJ2-3	-	CAWSVQTSDTQYF	TGTGCCTGGAGTGTACAGACTAGCGATACGCAGTATTTT
TRBV25-1	-	TRBJ2-1	few	CASSEDFRGSYNEQFF	TGTGCCAGCAGTGAAGATTTTCGGGGTTCCTACAATGAGCAGTTCTTC
TRBV7-9	-	TRBJ1-1	-	CASSLGGAPEAFF	TGTGCCAGCAGCTTAGGGGGAGCCCCTGAAGCTTTCTTT
TRBV14	TRBD1	TRBJ1-1	-	CASSQAGTGFSFF	TGTGCCAGCAGCCAAGCCGGGACAGGGTTCTCTTTCTTT
TRBV28	-	TRBJ1-5	once	CVAAGGSNQPQHF	TGTGTGGCTGCGGGAGGTAGCAATCAGCCCCAGCATTTT
TRBV7-9	-	TRBJ1-4	-	CASSHKRVGEKLFF	TGTGCCAGCAGCCATAAACGGGTCGGAGAAAAACTGTTTTTT
TRBV27	-	TRBJ2-1	-	CASSLFVAYNEQFF	TGTGCCAGCAGTTTATTCGTCGCCTACAATGAGCAGTTCTTC
TRBV10-2	-	TRBJ1-1	-	CASSAQVNTEAFF	TGCGCCAGCAGTGCACAGGTAAACACTGAAGCTTTCTTT
TRBV25-1	TRBD1	TRBJ1-6	-	CASSKGTGGSYNSPLHF	TGTGCCAGCAGTAAAGGGACAGGGGGCTCCTATAATTCACCCCTCCACTTT
TRBV6-2/TRBV6-3	TRBD1	TRBJ1-2	-	CASSQGQGDGYTF	TGTGCCAGCAGTCAAGGACAGGGTGATGGCTACACCTTC
TRBV4-1	-	TRBJ2-2	-	CASSQSRYGELFF	TGCGCCAGCAGCCAAAGCCGTTACGGGGAGCTGTTTTTT
TRBV19	-	TRBJ2-2	-	CASTRGATGELFF	TGTGCCAGTACCCGGGGAGCGACCGGGGAGCTGTTTTTT
TRBV19	-	TRBJ1-1	-	CASSMTVMNTEAFF	TGTGCCAGTAGTATGACAGTCATGAACACTGAAGCTTTCTTT
TRBV2	TRBD2	TRBJ2-1	-	CASSERGDPGNEQFF	TGTGCCAGCAGCGAGCGGGGGGACCCTGGCAATGAGCAGTTCTTC
TRBV6-5	-	TRBJ1-1	once	CASSPVGGVTEAFF	TGTGCCAGCAGCCCCGTCGGGGGGGTCACTGAAGCTTTCTTT
TRBV10-2	-	TRBJ1-2	-	CASSGGRPNYGYTF	TGCGCCAGCAGTGGCGGGCGACCCAACTATGGCTACACCTTC
TRBV6-6	TRBD1	TRBJ1-1	-	CASTKGDSNTEAFF	TGTGCCAGCACCAAAGGGGACAGTAACACTGAAGCTTTCTTT
TRBV23-1	-	TRBJ2-5	-	CASSRQGTTQETQYF	TGCGCCAGCAGTCGCCAAGGGACAACCCAAGAGACCCAGTACTTC
TRBV7-9	TRBD1	TRBJ1-1	-	CASSTRKDREEAFF	TGTGCCAGCAGCACCCGAAAGGACAGGGAAGAAGCTTTCTTT
TRBV11-3	-	TRBJ1-3	-	CASSRGSSGNTIYF	TGTGCCAGCAGCAGGGGCAGCTCTGGAAACACCATATATTTT
TRBV6-5	TRBD2	TRBJ2-5	-	CASGGGLAGETQYF	TGTGCCAGCGGGGGGGGACTAGCTGGAGAGACCCAGTACTTC
TRBV12-5	-	TRBJ2-1	-	CASGWGVGEQFF	TGTGCTAGTGGTTGGGGGGTCGGTGAGCAGTTCTTC
TRBV23-1	-	TRBJ1-1	-	CASSHWSWGRNTEAFF	TGCGCCAGCAGTCATTGGTCGTGGGGGCGGAACACTGAAGCTTTCTTT
TRBV27	TRBD1	TRBJ1-4	-	CASSPGQGEGEKLFF	TGTGCCAGCAGCCCGGGACAGGGTGAAGGTGAAAAACTGTTTTTT
TRBV6-2/TRBV6-3	-	TRBJ2-2	-	CASSYAGGVSTGELFF	TGTGCCAGCAGTTATGCGGGCGGGGTTAGCACCGGGGAGCTGTTTTTT
TRBV30	TRBD2	TRBJ2-3	few	CAWSPGVAGTDTQYF	TGTGCCTGGTCGCCGGGGGTAGCGGGAACAGATACGCAGTATTTT
TRBV11-3	-	TRBJ2-2	-	CASSPLTGELFF	TGTGCCAGCAGCCCCCTCACCGGGGAGCTGTTTTTT
TRBV12-3/TRBV12-4	TRBD2	TRBJ2-5	-	CASSFSGETQYF	TGTGCCAGCAGTTTTAGCGGGGAGACCCAGTACTTC
TRBV6-5	-	TRBJ1-3	-	CATTGSSGNTIYF	TGTGCCACGACAGGTTCCTCTGGAAACACCATATATTTT
TRBV30	TRBD1	TRBJ2-5	-	CAWLPRDRGPSPKRVETQYF	TGTGCCTGGCTCCCTCGGGACAGGGGCCCCTCCCCCAAACGGGTTGAGACCCAGTACTTC
TRBV2	TRBD2	TRBJ2-3	-	CASRGRLAAQYF	TGTGCCAGCAGGGGGCGACTAGCGGCGCAGTATTTT
TRBV27	-	TRBJ1-4	many	CASRNGDNEKLFF	TGTGCCAGCAGGAATGGAGATAATGAAAAACTGTTTTTT
TRBV30	-	TRBJ2-3	-	CAWSLYPRSTDTQYF	TGTGCCTGGAGCCTGTACCCCCGGAGCACAGATACGCAGTATTTT
TRBV5-1	TRBD1	TRBJ1-6	-	CASSLVRDRGHYNSPLHF	TGCGCCAGCAGCTTGGTGCGCGACAGGGGGCACTATAATTCACCCCTCCACTTT
TRBV18	-	TRBJ1-1	-	CASSPQQEAGTEAFF	TGTGCCAGCTCACCGCAACAGGAGGCGGGAACTGAAGCTTTCTTT
TRBV7-6	-	TRBJ2-3	once	CASSFPSGQDTQYF	TGTGCCAGCAGCTTCCCTTCTGGGCAAGATACGCAGTATTTT
TRBV7-9	TRBD1	TRBJ1-5	-	CASSPLAQGNSNQPQHF	TGTGCCAGCAGCCCCCTCGCACAGGGGAATAGCAATCAGCCCCAGCATTTT
TRBV3-1/TRBV3-2	TRBD1	TRBJ2-5	few	CASSRRRQGGQETQYF	TGTGCCAGCAGCCGGAGGAGACAGGGTGGTCAAGAGACCCAGTACTTC
TRBV30	-	TRBJ1-4	-	CAWSNPQINLWEKLFF	TGTGCCTGGAGTAACCCCCAGATAAATTTATGGGAAAAACTGTTTTTT
TRBV5-4	TRBD1	TRBJ1-6	-	CASSKDRPSVALHF	TGTGCCAGCAGCAAGGACAGGCCATCAGTGGCCCTCCACTTT
TRBV6-5	-	TRBJ1-2	-	CASSFKGDGGYGYTF	TGTGCCAGCAGTTTTAAGGGGGACGGCGGTTATGGCTACACCTTC
TRBV12-3/TRBV12-4	-	TRBJ2-7	-	CASTGVGAMYF	TGTGCCAGCACCGGGGTGGGAGCGATGTACTTC
TRBV2	-	TRBJ1-1	-	CASRQGQWNTEAFF	TGTGCCAGCAGACAGGGACAATGGAACACTGAAGCTTTCTTT
TRBV4-3	TRBD1	TRBJ1-1	-	CASSQGPGGMNTEAFF	TGCGCCAGCAGCCAAGGGCCAGGGGGCATGAACACTGAAGCTTTCTTT
TRBV19	TRBD1	TRBJ2-1	many	CASGTGPTSSYNEQFF	TGTGCCAGCGGGACAGGGCCGACGAGCTCCTACAATGAGCAGTTCTTC
TRBV9	-	TRBJ1-5	-	CASSVGQVGQPQHF	TGTGCCAGCAGCGTAGGACAGGTTGGTCAGCCCCAGCATTTT
TRBV19	TRBD1	TRBJ1-5	-	CATRQGRQPQHF	TGTGCCACTCGACAGGGCAGGCAGCCCCAGCATTTT
TRBV5-4	TRBD1	TRBJ1-2	-	CASSLPPGQGYGYTF	TGTGCCAGCAGCCTACCCCCGGGACAGGGATATGGCTACACCTTC
TRBV12-3/TRBV12-4	-	TRBJ2-7	few	CATGRGGAGEQYF	TGTGCCACAGGTAGAGGCGGGGCGGGGGAGCAGTACTTC
TRBV18	-	TRBJ1-2	-	CATLGGEQENYGYTF	TGTGCCACCCTCGGGGGGGAACAGGAGAACTATGGCTACACCTTC